This T cell receptor beta chain was identified in a study of stem cell transplantation in POMP-related autoinflammatory disease (dated by TCRdb to the early 2020s). In terms of the full investigation: The study hypothesis was that defective thymoproteasomes impair MHC class I-dependent CD8+ T-cell differentiation and positive selection, which skews the TRB repertoire. High-throughput TRB sequencing assessed how POMP deficiency affects T-cell receptor beta repertoire diversity and CDR3 characteristics. Before transplant, CD4+ naive T-cell skewing, low CD8+ T-cell proportions, and reduced T-cell cytokine secretion were observed in patients.

As to this clone: It lacks a known antigen. No much larger clonotype is one base removed from it; base qualities were not supplied.

The time point label, as the study defines it: before hematopoietic stem cell transplant. PRAID was characterized by prominent immunodeficiency alongside autoinflammation. Before TRB sequencing, the T-cell subsets, namely conventional T cells, CD8+ T cells, regulatory T cells, and T follicular helper cells, were sorted. From cysteine to phenylalanine, the CDR3 is 14 amino acids long. The entry retains the CDR3 DNA only, 42 bases that are in frame from base 1. Trimmed from V: 6 bases; trimmed from J: 1 base; junction bases lacking a gene match: 4. CDR1 and CDR2 (SNHLY, FYNNEI) derive from the germline V gene. Results and caveats for the whole study, not just this receptor: Across all analyzed T-cell subsets, PRAID patients tended toward lower TRB diversity and higher clonality. The number of unique TRB V-J gene pairings was restricted in PRAID patients. Statistical significance for the trend toward lower diversity and increased clonality in PRAID patients was reached only for regulatory T cells.

Library construction relied on the immunoSEQ multiplex PCR assay. The paper's data handling went like this. Shannon entropy, which accounts for clonal size distribution, was used to quantify repertoire diversity. The Gini-Simpson index (Simpson_1-D) was used to measure inequality in clonotype distribution. The source is immuneACCESS, and TCRdb retained only in-frame sequences with V and J called. Part of the clones is not carried over; for the studies checked, unresolved V genes explain less than half of this, and the remainder is unexplained. V and J calls and clone size are those listed in that table; D and trimming were worked out from the DNA. This sample has some 31,000 clones in its table, and 88% of those were observed once. The top ten hold roughly 0.7% of the sample.

The source is a human donor with POMP-related autoinflammation and immune dysregulation (PRAID). The specimen was CD4+ T cells from PBMCs, collected before stem cell transplantation. In this chain, TRBV2 is recombined with TRBJ1-2, and 8 junctional nucleotides match TRBD1. The bases read TGTGCCAGCAGGGGACAGGCCTATAACTATGGCTACACCTTC. Its translation is CASRGQAYNYGYTF.